The rows below give T cell receptor beta chains drawn from one sample of a study of blood T cell repertoires in COVID-19. Clones were read by immunoSEQ multiplex PCR, and TCRdb kept only the in-frame ones, dropping some. The sample has 150,000 to 200,000 clones; around 85% are singletons. The sequenced sample was peripheral blood. These receptor sequences come from a human donor with active or convalescent COVID-19. The donor label of this sample is uncertain. Each CDR3 is given with its conserved first and last residue. Fields, in order: D gene, CDR3 length, V gene, clone size, J gene, CDR3 protein, CDR3 DNA. The D gene is left open where the match is weak. Some rows have no size entry. The others give once, few or many, or a class for an expanded clone.

>-|14|TRBV29-1|-|TRBJ1-2
CSVGGTVTNYGYTF
TGCAGCGTGGGGGGTACAGTGACCAACTATGGCTACACCTTC
>-|15|TRBV12-5|-|TRBJ2-1
CASGLVRVRDHEQFF
TGTGCTAGTGGTTTGGTACGTGTTAGAGATCATGAGCAGTTCTTC
>-|13|TRBV20-1|-|TRBJ2-7
CSASDRFSYEQYF
TGCAGTGCTAGTGATCGGTTCTCCTACGAGCAGTACTTC
>-|14|TRBV6-5|-|TRBJ1-1
CASRRQESGTEAFF
TGTGCCAGCAGAAGACAGGAATCCGGGACTGAAGCTTTCTTT
>-|13|TRBV12-5|-|TRBJ1-6
CASEQGGNSPLHF
TGTGCTAGTGAGCAAGGGGGAAATTCACCCCTCCACTTT
>TRBD1|16|TRBV15|once|TRBJ2-7
CATSRDIGTGVYEQYF
TGTGCCACCAGCAGAGACATCGGGACAGGGGTCTACGAGCAGTACTTC
>-|21|TRBV9|-|TRBJ2-6
CASSVDSEGWTGRTGANVLTF
TGTGCCAGCAGCGTAGATTCGGAGGGATGGACAGGAAGGACTGGGGCCAACGTCCTGACTTTC
>TRBD1|16|TRBV2|large|TRBJ2-3
CASSRGQGQSTDTQYF
TGTGCCAGCAGTAGAGGACAGGGTCAGTCCACAGATACGCAGTATTTT
>-|15|TRBV6-5|-|TRBJ1-1
CASRRWGPGNTEAFF
TGTGCCAGCAGAAGATGGGGGCCAGGGAACACTGAAGCTTTCTTT
>TRBD2|15|TRBV29-1|-|TRBJ2-1
CSVNRLGGGNNEQFF
TGCAGCGTTAACCGTCTTGGGGGAGGGAACAATGAGCAGTTCTTC
>-|16|TRBV23-1|-|TRBJ2-3
CASSRGCREHTDTQYF
TGCGCCAGCAGTCGGGGTTGTCGGGAGCACACAGATACGCAGTATTTT
>TRBD1|16|TRBV6-4|-|TRBJ1-3
CASIDNGQGTRNTIYF
TGTGCCAGCATCGACAACGGACAGGGGACTAGAAACACCATATATTTT
>TRBD1|16|TRBV6-6|-|TRBJ1-2
CASSYPPGQGSGGYTF
TGTGCCAGCAGTTACCCACCCGGACAGGGCTCGGGGGGCTACACCTTC
>TRBD2|15|TRBV7-6|-|TRBJ2-1
CASSLVAGVGDEQFF
TGTGCCAGCAGCTTAGTTGCGGGAGTCGGGGATGAGCAGTTCTTC
>-|14|TRBV30|-|TRBJ2-5
CAWSVRGNDGTQYF
TGTGCCTGGAGTGTCCGGGGAAATGATGGGACCCAGTACTTC
>-|11|TRBV18|once|TRBJ2-1
CASSPTSEQFF
TGTGCCAGCTCTCCGACTAGTGAGCAGTTCTTC
>-|15|TRBV18|-|TRBJ2-2
CASSPGHAGTGELFF
TGTGCCAGCTCACCGGGACACGCGGGCACCGGGGAGCTGTTTTTT
>TRBD2|15|TRBV6-5|-|TRBJ2-1
CASSITPGLLPEQFF
TGTGCCAGCAGTATCACTCCGGGACTACTACCCGAGCAGTTCTTC
>TRBD1|17|TRBV4-3|-|TRBJ2-7
CASSQVLVRDSSYEQYF
TGCGCCAGCAGCCAAGTTCTAGTCCGGGACAGTTCATACGAGCAGTACTTC
>TRBD1|15|TRBV6-5|-|TRBJ1-1
CASSTSTGVDTEAFF
TGTGCCAGCAGCACCTCGACAGGGGTAGACACTGAAGCTTTCTTT
>-|16|TRBV25-1|-|TRBJ1-1
CASSELGGAGRTEAFF
TGTGCCAGCAGTGAATTGGGGGGAGCGGGTCGGACTGAAGCTTTCTTT
>-|15|TRBV9|-|TRBJ2-2
CASSVTNRNTGELFF
TGTGCCAGCAGCGTAACGAACAGGAACACCGGGGAGCTGTTTTTT
>-|15|TRBV28|-|TRBJ1-5
CASSSKQYGNQPQHF
TGTGCCAGCAGTTCGAAGCAATATGGCAATCAGCCCCAGCATTTT
>-|14|TRBV7-2|-|TRBJ2-2
CASSLDLASGELFF
TGTGCCAGCAGCTTAGATCTAGCCTCCGGGGAGCTGTTTTTT
>-|16|TRBV5-1|-|TRBJ1-4
CASSRGVGEGSEKLFF
TGCGCCAGCAGCCGGGGAGTTGGGGAGGGTTCTGAAAAACTGTTTTTT
>-|15|TRBV6-5|many|TRBJ1-5
CASSYSWQGNQPQHF
TGTGCCAGCAGTTACTCGTGGCAGGGGAATCAGCCCCAGCATTTT
>-|15|TRBV7-9|-|TRBJ2-1
CASSPGPAAYNEQFF
TGTGCCAGCAGCCCCGGCCCCGCGGCCTACAATGAGCAGTTCTTC
>TRBD2|14|TRBV14|-|TRBJ2-1
CATPLAGRNNEQFF
TGTGCCACCCCACTAGCGGGGAGAAACAATGAGCAGTTCTTC
>TRBD2|15|TRBV11-3|-|TRBJ2-7
CASSLTSGRVYEQYF
TGTGCCAGCAGCTTGACTAGCGGGAGGGTGTACGAGCAGTACTTC
>-|15|TRBV15|-|TRBJ1-2
CATSRDYQGNYGYTF
TGTGCCACCAGCAGAGATTATCAGGGTAACTATGGCTACACCTTC
>-|13|TRBV27|-|TRBJ2-4
CASRETDKNIQYF
TGTGCCAGCCGCGAGACAGATAAAAACATTCAGTACTTC
>TRBD1|13|TRBV30|-|TRBJ1-1
CAWNRGHNTEAFF
TGTGCCTGGAACAGGGGGCACAACACTGAAGCTTTCTTT
>TRBD2|16|TRBV7-2|-|TRBJ2-3
CASSLLGGGATDTQYF
TGTGCCAGCAGCTTACTCGGCGGGGGGGCGACAGATACGCAGTATTTT
>TRBD1|15|TRBV10-3|-|TRBJ2-2
CAIRLTGGNFGELFF
TGTGCCATCAGGCTGACAGGGGGTAATTTCGGGGAGCTGTTTTTT
>TRBD1|16|TRBV27|-|TRBJ2-2
CASSRNRGSITGELFF
TGTGCCAGCAGTCGTAACAGGGGTTCTATCACCGGGGAGCTGTTTTTT
>TRBD1|14|TRBV5-6|-|TRBJ1-1
CASTRTGPDTEAFF
TGTGCCAGCACCCGGACAGGGCCGGACACTGAAGCTTTCTTT
>-|18|TRBV4-1|-|TRBJ1-6
CASSQGGAGGLNNSPLHF
TGCGCCAGCAGCCAAGGAGGCGCGGGGGGCCTAAATAATTCACCCCTCCACTTT
>-|18|TRBV7-2|once|TRBJ1-1
CASSSTSNSPDMNTEAFF
TGTGCCAGCAGCTCCACTTCAAATAGCCCGGATATGAACACTGAAGCTTTCTTT
>TRBD2|15|TRBV2|-|TRBJ2-5
CASSLSGRGEETQYF
TGTGCCAGCAGTCTGAGCGGGAGAGGGGAGGAGACCCAGTACTTC
>-|15|TRBV18|-|TRBJ1-6
CASSPQGQQGSPLHF
TGTGCCAGCTCACCTCAGGGCCAACAAGGCTCACCCCTCCACTTT
>TRBD1|15|TRBV7-2|few|TRBJ1-2
CASSLVYRGSYGYTF
TGTGCCAGCAGCTTAGTATACAGGGGTAGTTATGGCTACACCTTC
>-|12|TRBV2|-|TRBJ2-7
CASSDRGYEQYF
TGTGCCAGCAGTGATCGGGGGTACGAGCAGTACTTC
>-|14|TRBV18|-|TRBJ2-7
CASSPRKGVDEQYF
TGTGCCAGCTCACCACGGAAGGGGGTTGACGAGCAGTACTTC
>TRBD2|16|TRBV6-2/TRBV6-3|-|TRBJ2-3
CASSYGGGGPEVTQYF
TGTGCCAGCAGTTATGGCGGGGGGGGCCCGGAGGTTACGCAGTATTTT
>TRBD1|17|TRBV10-3|-|TRBJ1-1
CAISERQGGVVNTEAFF
TGTGCCATCAGTGAGCGACAGGGAGGAGTGGTGAACACTGAAGCTTTCTTT
>-|14|TRBV5-8|-|TRBJ2-7
CASSVPELPYEQYF
TGTGCCAGCAGCGTACCTGAGCTCCCTTACGAGCAGTACTTC
>-|14|TRBV6-5|-|TRBJ2-7
CASSYSRRIYEQYF
TGTGCCAGCAGTTACTCTCGGCGGATCTACGAGCAGTACTTC
>TRBD1|14|TRBV2|once|TRBJ1-2
CASGRDRERSGYTF
TGTGCCAGCGGCCGGGACAGGGAGAGGAGTGGCTACACCTTC
>-|15|TRBV18|-|TRBJ2-7
CASSPPSSSSYEQYF
TGTGCCAGCTCACCACCTAGTAGTTCAAGTTACGAGCAGTACTTC
>-|11|TRBV28|-|TRBJ2-1
CASSLRGEQFF
TGTGCCAGCAGTTTAAGAGGGGAGCAGTTCTTC
>TRBD2|15|TRBV9|-|TRBJ2-7
CASSVGTSDSYEQYF
TGTGCCAGCAGCGTCGGAACTAGCGACTCCTACGAGCAGTACTTC
>-|13|TRBV11-3|-|TRBJ2-1
CASSFAGFDEQFF
TGTGCCAGCAGTTTTGCAGGGTTCGATGAGCAGTTCTTC
>-|15|TRBV27|-|TRBJ2-3
CASSWSGSSTDTQYF
TGTGCCAGCAGTTGGAGCGGCTCTAGCACAGATACGCAGTATTTT